This T cell receptor (beta chain) was observed in a study of metastatic and nonmetastatic thyroid tumors. Study-level information: Across blood and tumor or nodule tissue, repertoires from malignant and benign thyroid patients were compared with one another. Whole-study findings and limits: According to reports, the diversity of TCR beta was significantly higher in malignant thyroid tumors than in benign nodules, and this held in both blood and tumor samples.

The germline V gene encodes CDR1 LNHDA and CDR2 SQIVND (reference sequence). The CDR3 length is 14 residues. Trimming left V 7 bases short and J 0 bases short, with 10 bases between. This clone occurred many times. The antigen is not known. Per the original methods: For papillary thyroid cancer, a distant-metastasis classifier was constructed from CDR3 differences observed across clinicopathological groups. Via MiXCR, TCRdb re-called the PCR reads. These V and J calls are TCRdb output, not the study's own analysis. The sample holds about 27,000 clones, approximately 15% seen once. Nobody among the patients had been given any treatment before thyroid surgery.

The source is a male donor with papillary thyroid cancer or a benign thyroid nodule (not recorded which). Some clones in this sample may be carry-over from other donors' samples. Source material: blood. The chain couples TRBV19 to TRBJ1-5; perhaps TRBD1 as D (5 bases). DNA for the CDR3: TGTGCCAGTAATTTAGGGGTTAGCAATCAGCCCCAGCATTTT. It yields the protein CASNLGVSNQPQHF.